Below, 17 T cell receptor beta chains from the same sample are listed, as sequenced in a study of OX40 agonist ivuxolimab in advanced cancers. Assay used: immunoSEQ multiplex PCR; TCRdb lists only in-frame clones, some missing. The table lists around 80,000 clones, about 86% of them singletons. This material consisted of CD4+ or CD8+ T cells sorted from blood, taken in a trial of the OX40 agonist ivuxolimab. The source is an adult with an advanced solid tumor such as melanoma, head and neck, liver or kidney cancer.

The table lists this clone with a count of one. The chain joins TRBV5-1 to TRBJ2-5, with 11 bases matching TRBD1. This CDR3 is built from 16 residues. The V and J ends lost 4 bases and 3 bases, in that order; junction bases with no gene match: 8. Germline V CDR1 and CDR2: SGHRS, YFSETQ. The CDR3 nucleotides read TGCGCCAGCAGCCGGGGGACAGGGGGACGGGAAGAGACCCAGTACTTC. It is translated as CASSRGTGGREETQYF.

The V call is TRBV7-9, the J call TRBJ1-1; possibly TRBD1 for D (5 bases). The germline V gene encodes CDR1 SEHNR and CDR2 FQNEAQ (reference sequence). V was shortened by 1 base and J by 11 bases, with 17 bases between the two germline ends. The CDR3 covers 14 residues. This chain's CDR3 is CASSLGDRGTWAFF. In DNA, the CDR3 is TGTGCCAGCAGCTTAGGAGATAGGGGAACGTGGGCTTTCTTT.

The CDR3 nucleotides read TGTGCCAGTAGTTACAGGGGGTCCCAAGAGACCCAGTACTTC. The encoded protein is CASSYRGSQETQYF. V usage is TRBV19 and J usage is TRBJ2-5; 8 bases agree with TRBD1. There are 14 residues in the CDR3. After removal of 5 bases from V and 1 base from J, the junction contained 3 bases not matched to a gene. CDR1 is LNHDA and CDR2 is SQIVND in the germline V gene (reference sequence).

The rearrangement joins TRBV18 to TRBJ1-1, with a weak D call TRBD1 (6 bases). V was trimmed by 3 bases and J by 3 bases, leaving 20 bases between them. Germline V CDR1 and CDR2: KGHSH, LQKENI. CDR3 length: 17 amino acids. Here the CDR3 DNA reads TGTGCCAGCTCACCCCCCACCGGTCAGGGGAGGGACACTGAAGCTTTCTTT. This sequence encodes CASSPPTGQGRDTEAFF.

This clone has only a few counts. The chain carries TRBV5-6 and TRBJ2-5; D is possibly TRBD2 (6 bases). V lost 5 bases, J lost 4 bases, and 12 bases lay in between. From germline, CDR1 is SGHDT and CDR2 YYEEEE. The CDR3 has 13 residues. CDR3 in amino acids: CASREEGRETQYF. The CDR3 DNA reads TGTGCCAGCAGAGAGGAGGGACGAGAGACCCAGTACTTC. Based on the CDR3 plus reference TRBV5-6 and TRBJ2-5, the full variable domain is DAGVTQSPTHLIKTRGQQVTLRCSPKSGHDTVSWYQQALGQGPQFIFQYYEEEERQRGNFPDRFSGHQFPNYSSELNVNALLLGDSALYLCASREEGRETQYFGPGTRLLVL.

This clone was counted once. The CDR3 loop reads CASSGGLAGTIAASTDTQYF. The CDR3 DNA sequence: TGTGCCAGCAGCGGGGGACTAGCGGGGACCATTGCCGCTAGCACAGATACGCAGTATTTT. The V call is TRBV9, the J call TRBJ2-3; 13 bases agree with TRBD2. Germline assignment: CDR1 SGDLS and CDR2 YYNGEE. J was trimmed by 0 bases and V by 3 bases; bases with no gene match: 13. This CDR3 is 20 amino acids long.

This clone was recorded a few times. The chain couples TRBV6-1 to TRBJ1-2; perhaps TRBD1 as D (6 bases). Trimming shortened V by 6 bases and J by 3 bases, and 14 bases separated the two germline ends. This CDR3 has 14 amino acids. The germline V gene encodes CDR1 MNHNS and CDR2 SASEGT. The DNA for the CDR3 is TGTGCCAGCAGAAGTGCCGGGGGCGACTATGGCTACACCTTC. Amino acids: CASRSAGGDYGYTF.

V and J are TRBV7-3 and TRBJ2-3; 11 positions match TRBD2. The CDR3 extends over 18 amino acids. V lost 6 bases and J lost 3; bases outside the gene matches: 14. Germline V lookup: CDR1 SGHTA, CDR2 FQGTGA. In nucleotides, the CDR3 is TGTGCCAGCAGTCTGGGACCCGCTAGCGGGGGGAGGACAGATACGCAGTATTTT. Its protein product is CASSLGPASGGRTDTQYF.

The rearrangement links TRBV2 to TRBJ1-2; D remains unclear. V gave up 6 bases and J gave up 6 bases, with 17 bases separating them. Germline assignment: CDR1 SNHLY and CDR2 FYNNEI. The CDR3 spans 14 residues. This CDR3 is CASRLPTDGDGYTF. For the CDR3, the DNA is TGTGCCAGCAGACTGCCGACGGACGGAGATGGCTACACCTTC.

This chain connects TRBV5-8 to TRBJ1-5; TRBD1 agrees at 7 bases. This CDR3 region has 16 residues. Germline V gene lookup returns CDR1 SGHTS and CDR2 YDEGEE. V lost 0 bases and J lost 1; bases outside the gene matches: 4. CDR3 DNA sequence: TGTGCCAGCAGCTTGGGACAGGGTGTAAGCAATCAGCCCCAGCATTTT. Translated: CASSLGQGVSNQPQHF.

The J gene is TRBJ2-2, the V gene TRBV9; 8 bases match TRBD2. Germline lookup yields CDR1 SGDLS and CDR2 YYNGEE. The CDR3 loop spans 13 amino acids. Trimming removed 0 bases from V and 8 bases from J; junction bases left unmatched: 0. The CDR3 sequence: CASSVASGGELFF. The CDR3 region has the DNA TGTGCCAGCAGCGTAGCTAGCGGGGGGGAGCTGTTTTTT. Full variable domain (outside the CDR3, taken from reference TRBV9 and TRBJ2-2): DSGVTQTPKHLITATGQRVTLRCSPRSGDLSVYWYQQSLDQGLQFLIQYYNGEERAKGNILERFSAQQFPDLHSELNLSSLELGDSALYFCASSVASGGELFFGEGSRLTVL.

The V gene is TRBV11-2, the J gene TRBJ1-2; possible D gene TRBD1, 6 bases. Between the trimmed V and J ends, which lost 6 bases and 10 bases, there was a span of 18 bases. The CDR3 loop spans 13 amino acids. Germline CDR1 and CDR2: SGHAT and FQNNGV. CDR3 in amino acids: CASRETGSSDYTF. CDR3 nucleotides: TGTGCCAGCAGGGAAACAGGGTCCTCCGACTACACCTTC.

J is TRBJ2-2 and V is TRBV5-1, with 7 bases that match TRBD2. Germline CDR1 reads SGHRS; CDR2 reads YFSETQ. The CDR3 runs to 13 residues. After removal of 3 bases from V and 5 bases from J, the junction contained 1 base not matched to a gene. The DNA for the CDR3 is TGCGCCAGCAGCTGGGGAGGGACCGGGGAGCTGTTTTTT. Its protein product is CASSWGGTGELFF.

The V gene is TRBV11-2, the J gene TRBJ2-1; TRBD2 agrees at 11 bases. This CDR3 is 13 amino acids long. In germline, CDR1 is SGHAT, CDR2 FQNNGV. V lost 5 bases to trimming and J lost 10 bases; unmatched junction nucleotides: 4. CDR3 DNA sequence: TGTGCCAGCAGCCTTAGCGGGGGGGTCGAGCAGTTCTTC. This translates into CASSLSGGVEQFF.

The rearrangement joins TRBV7-2 to TRBJ2-1; D not certain. Germline V gene sequence: CDR1 SGHTA, CDR2 FQGNSA. V dropped 1 base and J dropped 7 bases, with 14 bases sitting between them. The CDR3 has 15 residues. Here the CDR3 reads CASSLVRWSPNEQFF. The CDR3 DNA is TGTGCCAGCAGCTTAGTTCGTTGGTCACCTAATGAGCAGTTCTTC. The variable domain in full, completed from reference TRBV7-2 and TRBJ2-1, reads GAGVSQSPSNKVTEKGKDVELRCDPISGHTALYWYRQSLGQGLEFLIYFQGNSAPDKSGLPSDRFSAERTGGSVSTLTIQRTQQEDSAVYLCASSLVRWSPNEQFFGPGTRLTVL.

The chain joins TRBV5-3 to TRBJ2-2, with 10 bases that match TRBD2. TRBV5-3 is placed among ORFs of uncertain function. The CDR3 consists of 16 residues. J lost 3 bases, V lost 0 bases, and 2 bases had no gene match. The CDR3 nucleotides read TGTGCCAGAAGCTTGGAGAGCGGGAGGGACACCGGGGAGCTGTTTTTT. It specifies CARSLESGRDTGELFF.

The rearrangement links TRBV7-6 to TRBJ2-1; the match to TRBD2 covers 16 bases. The CDR3 has 16 amino acids. Losses at the gene ends were 1 base for V and 9 bases for J; bases not matched to a gene: 3. Germline V gives CDR1 SGHVS, CDR2 FNYEAQ. Here the CDR3 reads CASSLGGTSGRAEQFF. For the CDR3, the DNA is TGTGCCAGCAGCTTAGGGGGGACTAGCGGGAGGGCTGAGCAGTTCTTC.